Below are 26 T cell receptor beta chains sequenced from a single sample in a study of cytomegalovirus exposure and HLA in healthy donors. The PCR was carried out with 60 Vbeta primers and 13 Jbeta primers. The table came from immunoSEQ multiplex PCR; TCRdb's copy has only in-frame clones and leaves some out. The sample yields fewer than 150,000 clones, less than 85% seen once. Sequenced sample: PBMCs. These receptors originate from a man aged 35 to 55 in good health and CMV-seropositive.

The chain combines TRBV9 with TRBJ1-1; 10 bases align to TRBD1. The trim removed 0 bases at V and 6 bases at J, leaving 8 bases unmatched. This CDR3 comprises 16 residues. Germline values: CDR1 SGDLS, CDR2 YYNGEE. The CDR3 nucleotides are TGTGCCAGCAGCGTAGGCTCCCGGGACAGGGGTTCTGAAGCTTTCTTT. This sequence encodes CASSVGSRDRGSEAFF.

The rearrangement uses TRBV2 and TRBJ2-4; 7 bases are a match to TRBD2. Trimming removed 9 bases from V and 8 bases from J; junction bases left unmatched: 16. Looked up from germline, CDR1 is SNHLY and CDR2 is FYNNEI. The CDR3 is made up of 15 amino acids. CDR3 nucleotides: TGTGCCAGTCACCAGCGGGGCTTCAGCATAGACATTCAGTACTTC. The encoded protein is CASHQRGFSIDIQYF.

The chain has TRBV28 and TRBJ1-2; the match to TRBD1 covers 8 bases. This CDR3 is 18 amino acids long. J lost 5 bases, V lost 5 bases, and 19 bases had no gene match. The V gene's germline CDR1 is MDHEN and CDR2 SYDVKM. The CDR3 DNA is TGTGCCAGCAGTCCGTATAGTGGACAGGGATCCGAGGCTTATGGCTACACCTTC. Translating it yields CASSPYSGQGSEAYGYTF.

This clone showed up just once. The DNA for the CDR3 is TGTGCCAGCAGCTTAGGACGGGGGTGGGAGTATGAGCAGTTCTTC. Residues: CASSLGRGWEYEQFF. This sequence joins TRBV11-2 and TRBJ2-1; a possible D gene is TRBD2 (6 bases). Germline lookup yields CDR1 SGHAT and CDR2 FQNNGV. The V end was cut by 1 base, the J end by 8 bases, with 15 bases between. CDR3 length: 15 amino acids.

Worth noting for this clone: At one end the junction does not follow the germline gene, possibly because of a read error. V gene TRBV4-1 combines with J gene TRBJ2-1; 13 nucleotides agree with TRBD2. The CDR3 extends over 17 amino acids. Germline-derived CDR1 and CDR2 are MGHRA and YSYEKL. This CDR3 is CASSPRLAGGLYHEQFF. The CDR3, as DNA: TGCGCCAGCAGCCCCCGACTAGCGGGAGGTCTCTACCATGAGCAGTTCTTC.

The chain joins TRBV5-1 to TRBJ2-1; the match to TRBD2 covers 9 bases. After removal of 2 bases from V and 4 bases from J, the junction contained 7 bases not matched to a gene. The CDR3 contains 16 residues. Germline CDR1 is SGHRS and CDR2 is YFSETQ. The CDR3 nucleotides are TGCGCCAGCAGCTTACTGACTAGCGGACTATACAATGAGCAGTTCTTC. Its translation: CASSLLTSGLYNEQFF.

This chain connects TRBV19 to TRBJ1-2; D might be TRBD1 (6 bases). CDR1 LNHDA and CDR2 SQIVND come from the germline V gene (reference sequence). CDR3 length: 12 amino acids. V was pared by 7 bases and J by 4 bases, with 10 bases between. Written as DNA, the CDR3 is TGTGCCAGTATCTCAGGGGTCTATGGCTACACCTTC. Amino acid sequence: CASISGVYGYTF. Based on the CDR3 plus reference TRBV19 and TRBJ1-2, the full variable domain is DGGITQSPKYLFRKEGQNVTLSCEQNLNHDAMYWYRQDPGQGLRLIYYSQIVNDFQKGDIAEGYSVSREKKESFPLTVTSAQKNPTAFYLCASISGVYGYTFGSGTRLTVV.

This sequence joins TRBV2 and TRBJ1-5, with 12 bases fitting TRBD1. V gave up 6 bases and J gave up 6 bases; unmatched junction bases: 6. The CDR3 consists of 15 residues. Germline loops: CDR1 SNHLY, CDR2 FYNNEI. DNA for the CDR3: TGTGCCAGCAGGGGACAGGGGGCGGTGGCTCAGCCCCAGCATTTT. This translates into CASRGQGAVAQPQHF.

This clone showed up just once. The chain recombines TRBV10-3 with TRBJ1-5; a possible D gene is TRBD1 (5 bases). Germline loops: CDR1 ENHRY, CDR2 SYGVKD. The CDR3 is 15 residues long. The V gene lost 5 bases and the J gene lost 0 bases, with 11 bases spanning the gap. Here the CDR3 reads CAISPGGDSNQPQHF. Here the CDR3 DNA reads TGTGCCATCAGTCCGGGGGGGGATAGCAATCAGCCCCAGCATTTT.

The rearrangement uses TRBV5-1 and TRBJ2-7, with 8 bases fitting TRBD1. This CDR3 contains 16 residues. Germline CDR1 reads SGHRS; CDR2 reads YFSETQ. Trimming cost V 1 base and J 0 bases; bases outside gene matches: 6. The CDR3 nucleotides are TGCGCCAGCAGCTTGAAGGACAGGGTCCCCTCCTACGAGCAGTACTTC. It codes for CASSLKDRVPSYEQYF.

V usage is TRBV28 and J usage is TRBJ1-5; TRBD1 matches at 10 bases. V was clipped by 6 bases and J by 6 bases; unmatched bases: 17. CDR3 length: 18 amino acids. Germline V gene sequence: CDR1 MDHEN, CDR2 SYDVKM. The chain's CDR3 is CASSRATGGLPGSQPQHF. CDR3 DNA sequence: TGTGCCAGCAGCAGAGCGACAGGGGGCTTGCCCGGCTCTCAGCCCCAGCATTTT. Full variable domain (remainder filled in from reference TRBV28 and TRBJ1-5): DVKVTQSSRYLVKRTGEKVFLECVQDMDHENMFWYRQDPGLGLRLIYFSYDVKMKEKGDIPEGYSVSREKKERFSLILESASTNQTSMYLCASSRATGGLPGSQPQHFGDGTRLSIL.

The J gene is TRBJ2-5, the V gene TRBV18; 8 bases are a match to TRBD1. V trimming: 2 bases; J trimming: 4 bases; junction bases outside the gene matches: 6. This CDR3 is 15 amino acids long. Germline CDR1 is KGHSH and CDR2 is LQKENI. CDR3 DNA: TGTGCCAGCTCACCAGCAGGGGGCCGGCGAGAGACCCAGTACTTC. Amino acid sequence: CASSPAGGRRETQYF.

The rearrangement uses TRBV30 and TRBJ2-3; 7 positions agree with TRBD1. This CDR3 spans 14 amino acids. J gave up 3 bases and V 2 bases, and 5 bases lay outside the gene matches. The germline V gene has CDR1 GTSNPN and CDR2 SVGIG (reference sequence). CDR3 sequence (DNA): TGTGCCTGGAGTATGGACAGGAGAACAGATACGCAGTATTTT. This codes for CAWSMDRRTDTQYF.

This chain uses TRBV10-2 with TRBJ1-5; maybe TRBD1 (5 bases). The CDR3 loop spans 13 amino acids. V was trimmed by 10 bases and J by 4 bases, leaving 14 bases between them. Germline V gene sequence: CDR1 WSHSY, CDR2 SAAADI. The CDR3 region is CATDIGGNQPQHF. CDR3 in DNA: TGCGCCACCGACATCGGGGGGAATCAGCCCCAGCATTTT.

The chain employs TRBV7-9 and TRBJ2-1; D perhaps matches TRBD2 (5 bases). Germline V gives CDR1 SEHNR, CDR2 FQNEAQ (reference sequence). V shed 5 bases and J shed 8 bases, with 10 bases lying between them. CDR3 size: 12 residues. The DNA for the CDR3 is TGTGCCAGCAGCCCTAGTAGCGATGAGCAGTTCTTC. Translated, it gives CASSPSSDEQFF.

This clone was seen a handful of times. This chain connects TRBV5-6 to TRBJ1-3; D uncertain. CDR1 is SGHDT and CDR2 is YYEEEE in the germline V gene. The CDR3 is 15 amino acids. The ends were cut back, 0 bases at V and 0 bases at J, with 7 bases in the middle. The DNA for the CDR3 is TGTGCCAGCAGCTTGGATCCAGGCTCTGGAAACACCATATATTTT. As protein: CASSLDPGSGNTIYF.

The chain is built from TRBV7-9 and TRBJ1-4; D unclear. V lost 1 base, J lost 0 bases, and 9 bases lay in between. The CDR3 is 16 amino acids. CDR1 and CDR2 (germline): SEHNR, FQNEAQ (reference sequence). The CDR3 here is CASSLVGVSTNEKLFF. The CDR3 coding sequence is TGTGCCAGCAGCTTAGTCGGGGTTTCAACTAATGAAAAACTGTTTTTT.

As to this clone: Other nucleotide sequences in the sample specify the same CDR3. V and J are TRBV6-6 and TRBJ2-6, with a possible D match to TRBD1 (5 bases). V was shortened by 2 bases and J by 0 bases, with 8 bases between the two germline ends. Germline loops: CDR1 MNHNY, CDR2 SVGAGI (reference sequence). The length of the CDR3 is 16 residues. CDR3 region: CASSYSRGSGANVLTF. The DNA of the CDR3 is TGTGCCAGCAGTTACAGTAGGGGCTCTGGGGCCAACGTCCTGACTTTC.

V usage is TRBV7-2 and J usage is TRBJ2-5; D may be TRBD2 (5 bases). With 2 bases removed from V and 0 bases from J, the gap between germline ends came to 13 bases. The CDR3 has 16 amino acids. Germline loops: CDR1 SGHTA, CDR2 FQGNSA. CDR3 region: CASSLQSGRYQETQYF. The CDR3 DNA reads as TGTGCCAGCAGCTTACAAAGCGGCCGGTACCAAGAGACCCAGTACTTC.

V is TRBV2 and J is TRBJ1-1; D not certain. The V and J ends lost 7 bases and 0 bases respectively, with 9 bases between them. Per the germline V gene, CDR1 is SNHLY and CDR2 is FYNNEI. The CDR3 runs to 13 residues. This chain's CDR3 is CASTAQMNTEAFF. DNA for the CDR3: TGTGCCAGCACCGCACAGATGAACACTGAAGCTTTCTTT.

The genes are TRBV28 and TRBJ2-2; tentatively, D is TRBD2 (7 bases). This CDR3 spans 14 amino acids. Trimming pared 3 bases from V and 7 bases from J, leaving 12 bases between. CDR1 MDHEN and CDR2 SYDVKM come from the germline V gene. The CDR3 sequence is CASSLEGGDGELFF. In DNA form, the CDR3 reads TGTGCCAGCAGTTTGGAAGGGGGGGACGGGGAGCTGTTTTTT.

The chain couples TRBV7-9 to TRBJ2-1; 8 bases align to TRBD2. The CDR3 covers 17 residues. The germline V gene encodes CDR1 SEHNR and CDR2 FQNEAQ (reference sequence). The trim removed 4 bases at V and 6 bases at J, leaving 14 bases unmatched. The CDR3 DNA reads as TGTGCCAGCAGCTCCCGCCAGCGGGGGCGGGTTAGCAATGAGCAGTTCTTC. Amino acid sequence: CASSSRQRGRVSNEQFF.

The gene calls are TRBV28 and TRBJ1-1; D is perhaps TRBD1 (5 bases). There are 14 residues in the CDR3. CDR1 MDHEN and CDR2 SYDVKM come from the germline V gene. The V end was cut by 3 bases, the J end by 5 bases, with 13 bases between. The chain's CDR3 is CASSFVGKGTEAFF. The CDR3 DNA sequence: TGTGCCAGCAGTTTTGTGGGAAAGGGGACTGAAGCTTTCTTT.

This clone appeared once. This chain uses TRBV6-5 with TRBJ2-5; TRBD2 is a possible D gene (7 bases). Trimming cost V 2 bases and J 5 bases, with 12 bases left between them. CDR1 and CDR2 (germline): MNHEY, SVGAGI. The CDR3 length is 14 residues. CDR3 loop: CASSYGGGGETQYF. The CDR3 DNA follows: TGTGCCAGCAGTTACGGGGGGGGCGGGGAGACCCAGTACTTC.

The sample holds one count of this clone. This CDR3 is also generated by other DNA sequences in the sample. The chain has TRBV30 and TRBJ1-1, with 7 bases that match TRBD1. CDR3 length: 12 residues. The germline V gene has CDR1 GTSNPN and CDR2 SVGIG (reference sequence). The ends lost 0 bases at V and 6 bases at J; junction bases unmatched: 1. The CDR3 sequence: CAWSVTGAEAFF. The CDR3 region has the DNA TGTGCCTGGAGTGTCACAGGGGCTGAAGCTTTCTTT.

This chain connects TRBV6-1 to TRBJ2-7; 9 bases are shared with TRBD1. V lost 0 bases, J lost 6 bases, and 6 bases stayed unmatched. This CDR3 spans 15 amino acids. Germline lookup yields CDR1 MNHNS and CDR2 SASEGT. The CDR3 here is CASSEASGQGGEQYF. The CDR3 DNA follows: TGTGCCAGCAGTGAAGCCTCGGGACAGGGCGGCGAGCAGTACTTC.